The rows below give T cell receptor beta chains drawn from one sample of a study of cytomegalovirus exposure and HLA in healthy donors. Measured with immunoSEQ multiplex PCR; TCRdb has only the in-frame clones, and not every one. The sample contains over 95,000 clones, 77% of which appear only once. The specimen sequenced was PBMCs. The receptors derive from a man between 35 and 55 years old in good health and CMV-seropositive. Both conserved end residues are part of each CDR3. Each record gives: J gene, clone size, D gene, V gene, CDR3 DNA, CDR3 protein. The D gene is left open where the match is weak. Size is omitted from some rows. Given values are once, few, many or a class for expanded clones.

J gene: TRBJ2-7
clone size: NA
D gene: NA
V gene: TRBV5-8
CDR3 DNA: TGTGCCAGCAGCTTGGCCAGGGACTACGAGCAGTACTTC
CDR3 protein: CASSLARDYEQYF

J gene: TRBJ1-6
clone size: few
D gene: NA
V gene: TRBV18
CDR3 DNA: TGTGCCAGCTCACGATTGGGGGCAAGTAATTCACCCCTCCACTTT
CDR3 protein: CASSRLGASNSPLHF

J gene: TRBJ1-4
clone size: NA
D gene: TRBD1
V gene: TRBV7-9
CDR3 DNA: TGTGCCAGCAGCTTAACTACAGGGGGCGGGGGTGAAAAACTGTTTTTT
CDR3 protein: CASSLTTGGGGEKLFF

J gene: TRBJ1-2
clone size: NA
D gene: NA
V gene: TRBV14
CDR3 DNA: TGTGCCAGCAGCCAAGATTTGGGCAGGGACTATGGCTACACCTTC
CDR3 protein: CASSQDLGRDYGYTF

J gene: TRBJ2-3
clone size: NA
D gene: TRBD1
V gene: TRBV12-5
CDR3 DNA: TGTGCTAGTGGTTTGGCCGGGACAGGGGGGAGAGATACGCAGTATTTT
CDR3 protein: CASGLAGTGGRDTQYF

J gene: TRBJ1-1
clone size: NA
D gene: NA
V gene: TRBV18
CDR3 DNA: TGTGCCAGCTCACCGGGGGGAGGAAGGACTGAAGCTTTCTTT
CDR3 protein: CASSPGGGRTEAFF

J gene: TRBJ2-7
clone size: NA
D gene: NA
V gene: TRBV28
CDR3 DNA: TGTGCCAGCAGCCCGACAGGTTCCTACGAGCAGTACTTC
CDR3 protein: CASSPTGSYEQYF

J gene: TRBJ1-3
clone size: once
D gene: NA
V gene: TRBV7-2
CDR3 DNA: TGTGCCAGCAGCTTAGAAGTCAGGGTATCGGGAAACACCATATATTTT
CDR3 protein: CASSLEVRVSGNTIYF

J gene: TRBJ2-3
clone size: few
D gene: TRBD1
V gene: TRBV7-9
CDR3 DNA: TGTGCCAGCAGCCCCCGACAGGGGCCAGATACGCAGTATTTT
CDR3 protein: CASSPRQGPDTQYF

J gene: TRBJ2-7
clone size: NA
D gene: NA
V gene: TRBV20-1
CDR3 DNA: TGCAGTCCGGGGTCAGACTACGAGCAGTACTTC
CDR3 protein: CSPGSDYEQYF

J gene: TRBJ2-5
clone size: once
D gene: TRBD1
V gene: TRBV9
CDR3 DNA: TGTGCCAGCAGCGCGGGACAGGGGAGTCTAGAGACCCAGTACTTC
CDR3 protein: CASSAGQGSLETQYF

J gene: TRBJ2-3
clone size: few
D gene: TRBD2
V gene: TRBV7-8
CDR3 DNA: TGTGCCAGCAGCCGACGACTAGCGGGGGGCCCATGGCCGGTTAACGAAGATACGCAGTATTTT
CDR3 protein: CASSRRLAGGPWPVNEDTQYF